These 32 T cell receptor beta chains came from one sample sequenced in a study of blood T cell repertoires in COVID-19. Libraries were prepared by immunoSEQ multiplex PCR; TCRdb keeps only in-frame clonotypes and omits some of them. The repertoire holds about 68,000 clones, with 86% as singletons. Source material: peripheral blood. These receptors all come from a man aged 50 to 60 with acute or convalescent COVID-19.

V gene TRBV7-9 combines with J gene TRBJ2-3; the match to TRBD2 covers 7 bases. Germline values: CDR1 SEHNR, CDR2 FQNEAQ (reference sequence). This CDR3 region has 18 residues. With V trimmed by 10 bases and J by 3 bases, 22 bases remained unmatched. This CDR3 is CATGPGPPRGGSTDTQYF. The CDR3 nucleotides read TGTGCCACCGGACCCGGACCCCCCCGAGGCGGGAGTACAGATACGCAGTATTTT. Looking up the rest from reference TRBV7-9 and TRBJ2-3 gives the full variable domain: DTGVSQNPRHKITKRGQNVTFRCDPISEHNRLYWYRQTLGQGPEFLTYFQNEAQLEKSRLLSDRFSAERPKGSFSTLEIQRTEQGDSAMYLCATGPGPPRGGSTDTQYFGPGTRLTVL.

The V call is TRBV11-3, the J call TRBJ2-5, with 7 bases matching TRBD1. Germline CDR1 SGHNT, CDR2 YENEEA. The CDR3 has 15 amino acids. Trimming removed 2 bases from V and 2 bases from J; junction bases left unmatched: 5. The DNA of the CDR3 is TGTGCCAGCAGCTTATTAGGCAGGGGGCAAGAGACCCAGTACTTC. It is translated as CASSLLGRGQETQYF.

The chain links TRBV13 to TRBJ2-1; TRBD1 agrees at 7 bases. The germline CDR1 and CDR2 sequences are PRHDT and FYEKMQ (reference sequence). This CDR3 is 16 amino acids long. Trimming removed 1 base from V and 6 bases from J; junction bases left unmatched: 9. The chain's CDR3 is CASSLEKGGWGNEQFF. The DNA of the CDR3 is TGTGCCAGCAGCTTAGAGAAAGGGGGCTGGGGCAATGAGCAGTTCTTC.

The CDR3 sequence: CASSWWGQGHEQYF. The CDR3 coding sequence is TGCGCCAGCAGCTGGTGGGGACAGGGCCACGAGCAGTACTTC. The chain recombines TRBV5-1 with TRBJ2-7, with 9 bases aligning to TRBD1. Germline V gene sequence: CDR1 SGHRS, CDR2 YFSETQ. The CDR3 consists of 14 residues. V was clipped by 3 bases and J by 5 bases; unmatched bases: 6.

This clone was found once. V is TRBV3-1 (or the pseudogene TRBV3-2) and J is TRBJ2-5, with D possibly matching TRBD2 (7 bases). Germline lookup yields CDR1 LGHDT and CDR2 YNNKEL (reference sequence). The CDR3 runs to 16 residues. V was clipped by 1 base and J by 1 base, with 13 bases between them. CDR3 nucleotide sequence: TGTGCCAGCAGCCAAGTTGGGGGGGCCGCCCAAGAGACCCAGTACTTC. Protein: CASSQVGGAAQETQYF.

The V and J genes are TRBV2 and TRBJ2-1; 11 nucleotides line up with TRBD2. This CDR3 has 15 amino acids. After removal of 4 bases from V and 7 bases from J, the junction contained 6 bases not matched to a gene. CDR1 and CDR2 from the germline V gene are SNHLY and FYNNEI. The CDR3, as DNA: TGTGCCAGCAGTGCGGTACTAGCGGGAGTTAATGAGCAGTTCTTC. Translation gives CASSAVLAGVNEQFF.

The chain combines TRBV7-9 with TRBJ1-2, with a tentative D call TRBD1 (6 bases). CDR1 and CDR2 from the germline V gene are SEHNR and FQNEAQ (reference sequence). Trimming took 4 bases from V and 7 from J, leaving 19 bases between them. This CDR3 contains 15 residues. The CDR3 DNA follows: TGTGCCAGCAGCTCTCCTGACAGGTTTTTAGTTGGCTACACCTTC. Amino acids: CASSSPDRFLVGYTF.

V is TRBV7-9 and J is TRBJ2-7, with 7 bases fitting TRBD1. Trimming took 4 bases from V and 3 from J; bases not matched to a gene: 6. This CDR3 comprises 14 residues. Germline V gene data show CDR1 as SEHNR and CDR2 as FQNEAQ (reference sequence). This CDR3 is CASSSRQGYYEQYF. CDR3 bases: TGTGCCAGCAGCTCCCGACAGGGATACTACGAGCAGTACTTC.

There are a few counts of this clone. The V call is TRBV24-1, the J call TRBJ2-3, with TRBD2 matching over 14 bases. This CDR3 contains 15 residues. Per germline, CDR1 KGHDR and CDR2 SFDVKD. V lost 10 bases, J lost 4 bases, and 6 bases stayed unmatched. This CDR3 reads CATGLAGVSSDTQYF. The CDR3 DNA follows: TGTGCCACGGGACTAGCGGGAGTTAGTTCAGATACGCAGTATTTT.

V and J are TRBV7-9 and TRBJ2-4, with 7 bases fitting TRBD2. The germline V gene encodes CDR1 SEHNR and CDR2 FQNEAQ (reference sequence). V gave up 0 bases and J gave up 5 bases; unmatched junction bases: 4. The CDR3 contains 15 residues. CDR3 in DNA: TGTGCCAGCAGCTTAGCGTCAGGGAGGGAAAACATTCAGTACTTC. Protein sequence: CASSLASGRENIQYF.

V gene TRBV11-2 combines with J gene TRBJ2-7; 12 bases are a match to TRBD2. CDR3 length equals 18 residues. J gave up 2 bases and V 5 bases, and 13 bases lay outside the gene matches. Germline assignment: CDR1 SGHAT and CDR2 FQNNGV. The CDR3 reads CASSPGAGLAGATYEQYF. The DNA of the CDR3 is TGTGCCAGCAGCCCGGGGGCGGGACTAGCGGGTGCAACCTACGAGCAGTACTTC.

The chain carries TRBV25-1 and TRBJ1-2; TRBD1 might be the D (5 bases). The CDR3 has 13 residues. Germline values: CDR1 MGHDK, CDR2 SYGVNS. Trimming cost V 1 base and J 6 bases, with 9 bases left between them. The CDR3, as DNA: TGTGCCAGCAGTGAATGGGCGGGGGATGGCTACACCTTC. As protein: CASSEWAGDGYTF.

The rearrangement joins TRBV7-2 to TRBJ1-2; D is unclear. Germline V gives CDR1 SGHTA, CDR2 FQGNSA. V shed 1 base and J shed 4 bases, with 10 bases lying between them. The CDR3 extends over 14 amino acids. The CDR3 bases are TGTGCCAGCAGCTTAGAGAGTCAAATCTATGGCTACACCTTC. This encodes CASSLESQIYGYTF.

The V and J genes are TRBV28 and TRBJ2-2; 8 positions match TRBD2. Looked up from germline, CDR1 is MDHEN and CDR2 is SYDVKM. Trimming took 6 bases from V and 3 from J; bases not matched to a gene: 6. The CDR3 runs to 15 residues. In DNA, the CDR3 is TGTGCCAGCAGCCCGGGGGGGACCTACACCGGGGAGCTGTTTTTT. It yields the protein CASSPGGTYTGELFF.

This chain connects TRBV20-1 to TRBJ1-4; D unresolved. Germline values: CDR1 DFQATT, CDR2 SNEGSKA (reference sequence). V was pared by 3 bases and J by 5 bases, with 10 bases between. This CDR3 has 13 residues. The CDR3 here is CSASLFENEKLFF. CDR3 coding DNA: TGCAGTGCTAGTTTGTTCGAGAATGAAAAACTGTTTTTT.

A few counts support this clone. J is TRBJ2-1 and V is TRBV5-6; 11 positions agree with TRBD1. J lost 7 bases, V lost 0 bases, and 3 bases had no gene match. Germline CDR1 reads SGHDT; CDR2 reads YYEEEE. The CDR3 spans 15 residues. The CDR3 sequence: CASSLGTGGWNEQFF. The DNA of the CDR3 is TGTGCCAGCAGCTTGGGGACAGGGGGCTGGAATGAGCAGTTCTTC.

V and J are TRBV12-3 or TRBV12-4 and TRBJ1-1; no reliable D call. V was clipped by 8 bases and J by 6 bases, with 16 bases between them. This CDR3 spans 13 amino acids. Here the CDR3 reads CASEGGRLSEAFF. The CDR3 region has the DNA TGTGCCAGCGAGGGAGGGAGATTGTCTGAAGCTTTCTTT.

CDR3 protein: CASSEGREGTGELFF. The CDR3 DNA sequence: TGTGCCAGTTCGGAGGGGCGGGAGGGCACCGGGGAGCTGTTTTTT. The chain employs TRBV25-1 and TRBJ2-2; 9 bases agree with TRBD2. CDR1 and CDR2 (germline): MGHDK, SYGVNS. The junction had 9 bases not matched to a gene; V was cut back by 9 bases and J by 4 bases. This CDR3 has 15 amino acids.

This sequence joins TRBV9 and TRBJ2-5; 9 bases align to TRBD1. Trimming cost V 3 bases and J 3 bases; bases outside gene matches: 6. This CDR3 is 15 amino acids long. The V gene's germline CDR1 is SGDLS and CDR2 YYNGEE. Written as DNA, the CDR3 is TGTGCCAGCAGCGCCCGGGACAGGGTAAAAGAGACCCAGTACTTC. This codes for CASSARDRVKETQYF.

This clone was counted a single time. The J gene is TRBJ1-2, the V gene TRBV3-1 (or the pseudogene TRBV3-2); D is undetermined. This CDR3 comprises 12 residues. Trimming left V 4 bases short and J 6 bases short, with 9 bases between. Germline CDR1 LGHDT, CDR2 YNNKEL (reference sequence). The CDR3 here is CASSLGVNGYTF. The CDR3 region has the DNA TGTGCCAGCAGCCTCGGGGTGAATGGCTACACCTTC.

DNA of the CDR3: TGTGCCAGCAGCGTAGGACAGGGGGCATATGGCTACACCTTC. Translation: CASSVGQGAYGYTF. The chain combines TRBV9 with TRBJ1-2, with TRBD1 identical over 10 bases. The V gene's germline CDR1 is SGDLS and CDR2 YYNGEE. This CDR3 spans 14 amino acids. The trim removed 0 bases at V and 5 bases at J, leaving 1 base unmatched.

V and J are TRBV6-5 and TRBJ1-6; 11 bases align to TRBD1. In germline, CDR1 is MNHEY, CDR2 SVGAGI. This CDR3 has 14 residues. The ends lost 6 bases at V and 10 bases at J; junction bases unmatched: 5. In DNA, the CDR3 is TGTGCCAGCAGGTCAGGACAGGGGGCCTCACCCCTCCACTTT. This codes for CASRSGQGASPLHF.

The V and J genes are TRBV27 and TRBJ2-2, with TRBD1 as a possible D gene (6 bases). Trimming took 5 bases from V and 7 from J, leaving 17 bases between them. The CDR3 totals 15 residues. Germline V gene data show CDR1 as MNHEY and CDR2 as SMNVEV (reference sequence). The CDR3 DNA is TGTGCCAGCAGTCCGTACAGGGTAGGAGGCGGGGAGCTGTTTTTT. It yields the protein CASSPYRVGGGELFF.

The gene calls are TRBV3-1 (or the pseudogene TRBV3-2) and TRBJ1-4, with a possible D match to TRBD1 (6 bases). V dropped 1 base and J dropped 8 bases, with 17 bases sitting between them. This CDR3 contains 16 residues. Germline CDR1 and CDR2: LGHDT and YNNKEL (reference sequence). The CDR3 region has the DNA TGTGCCAGCAGCCAAGCCTATCAGGGGAAGGGCGAAAAACTGTTTTTT. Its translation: CASSQAYQGKGEKLFF.

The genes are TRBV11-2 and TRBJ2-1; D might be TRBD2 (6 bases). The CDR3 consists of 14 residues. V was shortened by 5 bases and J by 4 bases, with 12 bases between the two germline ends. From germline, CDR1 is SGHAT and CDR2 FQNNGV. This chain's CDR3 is CASSEGTGYNEQFF. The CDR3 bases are TGTGCCAGCAGCGAGGGGACTGGTTACAATGAGCAGTTCTTC.

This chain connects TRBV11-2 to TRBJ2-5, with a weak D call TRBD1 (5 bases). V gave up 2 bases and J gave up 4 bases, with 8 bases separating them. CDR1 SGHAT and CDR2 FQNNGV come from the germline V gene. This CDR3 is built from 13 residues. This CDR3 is CASSLRGRETQYF. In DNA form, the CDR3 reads TGTGCCAGCAGCTTAAGGGGCAGAGAGACCCAGTACTTC.

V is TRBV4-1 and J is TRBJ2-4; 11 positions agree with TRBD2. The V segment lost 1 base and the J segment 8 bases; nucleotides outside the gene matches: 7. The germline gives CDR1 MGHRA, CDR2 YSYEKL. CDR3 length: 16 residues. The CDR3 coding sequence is TGCGCCAGCAGCCAAGTGTTAGCGGGAGGGCTAGACATTCAGTACTTC. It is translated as CASSQVLAGGLDIQYF.

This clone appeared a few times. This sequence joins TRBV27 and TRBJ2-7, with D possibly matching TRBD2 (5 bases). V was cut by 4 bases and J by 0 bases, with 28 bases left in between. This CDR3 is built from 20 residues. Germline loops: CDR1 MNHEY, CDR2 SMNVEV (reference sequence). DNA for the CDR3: TGTGCCAGCAGTTCCCGGGGAACAGTCATTGGTGGGGTAGACTCCTACGAGCAGTACTTC. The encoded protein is CASSSRGTVIGGVDSYEQYF.

The CDR3 is CASSNSREDTQYF. Written as DNA, the CDR3 is TGTGCCAGCAGCAACTCCCGGGAAGATACGCAGTATTTT. The chain recombines TRBV12-3 or TRBV12-4 with TRBJ2-3; D is perhaps TRBD2 (5 bases). Trimming shortened V by 6 bases and J by 5 bases, and 12 bases separated the two germline ends. The CDR3 is 13 amino acids.

CDR3 sequence (DNA): TGCGCCAGCAGCTCACAGACGATCTACGAGCAGTACTTC. Translated, it gives CASSSQTIYEQYF. V is TRBV5-1 and J is TRBJ2-7; D uncertain. V was shortened by 3 bases and J by 3 bases, with 10 bases between the two germline ends. CDR1 SGHRS and CDR2 YFSETQ come from the germline V gene. This CDR3 is 13 amino acids long.

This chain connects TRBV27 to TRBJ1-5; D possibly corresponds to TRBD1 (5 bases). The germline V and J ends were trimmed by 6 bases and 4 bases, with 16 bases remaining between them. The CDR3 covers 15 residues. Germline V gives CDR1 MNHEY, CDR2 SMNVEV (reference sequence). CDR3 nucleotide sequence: TGTGCCAGCAGCTATCAGGGCAGGGCAAATCAGCCCCAGCATTTT. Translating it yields CASSYQGRANQPQHF.

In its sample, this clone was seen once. CDR3 nucleotide sequence: TGTGCCAGCAGCTTAGATATTAACAGGGGCTACGAGCAGTACTTC. This encodes CASSLDINRGYEQYF. The chain is built from TRBV11-2 and TRBJ2-7, with TRBD1 matching over 7 bases. The length of the CDR3 is 15 residues. The germline V gene encodes CDR1 SGHAT and CDR2 FQNNGV. Trimming removed 0 bases from V and 3 bases from J; junction bases left unmatched: 5.